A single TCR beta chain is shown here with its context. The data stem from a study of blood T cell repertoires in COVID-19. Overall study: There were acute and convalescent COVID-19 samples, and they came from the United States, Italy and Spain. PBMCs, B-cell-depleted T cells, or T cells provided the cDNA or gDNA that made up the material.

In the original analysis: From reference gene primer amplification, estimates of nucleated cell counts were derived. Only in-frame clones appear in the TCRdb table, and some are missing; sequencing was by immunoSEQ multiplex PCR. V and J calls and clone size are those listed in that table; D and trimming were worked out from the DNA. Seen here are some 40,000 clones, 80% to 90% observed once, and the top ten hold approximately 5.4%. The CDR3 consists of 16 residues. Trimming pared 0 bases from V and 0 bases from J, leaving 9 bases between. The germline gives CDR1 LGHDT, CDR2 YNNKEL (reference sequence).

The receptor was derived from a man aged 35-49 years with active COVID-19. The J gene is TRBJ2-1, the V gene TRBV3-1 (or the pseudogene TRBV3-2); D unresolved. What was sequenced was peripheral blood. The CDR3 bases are TGTGCCAGCAGCCAAGATACGGGTAGCTCCTACAATGAGCAGTTCTTC. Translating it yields CASSQDTGSSYNEQFF.